This is a list of T cell receptor beta chains from one sample in a study of metastatic and nonmetastatic thyroid tumors. TCRdb ran MiXCR on the PCR reads. In the table there are tens of thousands of clones, roughly 4.1% of which are singletons. The source material was blood. These receptors originate from a female donor with papillary thyroid cancer or a benign thyroid nodule (not recorded which). Some clones in this sample may be carry-over from other donors' samples. CDR3s include the opening cysteine and the closing phenylalanine or tryptophan. D genes are given only for firm matches. Clone size is not always given. Where it is, it says once, few, many or a class for expanded clones.

TRBJ2-2,many,TRBV2,-,CASSARGTTGELFF,TGTGCCAGCAGCGCCCGGGGGACCACCGGGGAGCTGTTTTTT
TRBJ1-2,many,TRBV20-1,TRBD1,CSANSPTGRDGYTF,TGCAGTGCTAATTCTCCGACAGGGCGGGATGGCTACACCTTC
TRBJ1-6,-,TRBV19,-,CASSFQLQCKYSNSPLHF,TGTGCCAGTAGTTTCCAACTTCAGTGCAAATACTCTAATTCACCCCTCCACTTT
TRBJ2-1,many,TRBV20-1,TRBD2,CSARGEGLAGDEQFF,TGCAGTGCTAGAGGGGAGGGGCTAGCGGGAGATGAGCAGTTCTTC
TRBJ2-2,many,TRBV5-1,TRBD2,CASRGLAGSPGELFF,TGCGCCAGCAGGGGACTAGCGGGCAGTCCCGGGGAGCTGTTTTTT
TRBJ2-5,-,TRBV28,TRBD1,CASSLTGPYETQYF,TGTGCCAGCAGTTTGACAGGGCCGTATGAGACCCAGTACTTC
TRBJ2-7,many,TRBV5-6,-,CASSLVGVGAYEQYF,TGTGCCAGCAGCTTGGTGGGGGTTGGGGCATACGAGCAGTACTTC
TRBJ1-2,many,TRBV28,TRBD1,CASTLPRGSFYGYTF,TGTGCCAGCACTCTACCCAGGGGGTCGTTCTATGGCTACACCTTC
TRBJ1-2,few,TRBV2,-,CASSARSLYGYTF,TGTGCCAGCAGTGCGCGCAGCTTATACGGCTACACCTTC
TRBJ1-1,-,TRBV12-3/TRBV12-4,-,CASSLEQILDTEAFF,TGTGCCAGCAGCTTAGAACAGATTTTGGACACTGAAGCTTTCTTT
TRBJ1-5,-,TRBV19,-,CASTNTWAYNQPQHF,TGCGCCAGTACCAATACATGGGCTTACAATCAGCCCCAGCATTTT
TRBJ2-2,few,TRBV6-1,-,CASEPPQSSNTGELFF,TGTGCCAGCGAGCCCCCACAGTCGTCGAACACCGGGGAGCTGTTTTTT
TRBJ2-1,-,TRBV6-1,-,CASSPDSSYNEQFF,TGTGCCAGCAGTCCGGACAGCTCCTACAATGAGCAGTTCTTC
TRBJ1-5,many,TRBV6-1,-,CASRGQESQPQHF,TGTGCCAGCAGGGGGCAGGAGAGTCAGCCCCAGCATTTT
TRBJ2-1,many,TRBV19,TRBD2,CASSISGTSGTPSYNEQFF,TGTGCCAGTAGTATTTCCGGTACTAGCGGGACCCCTTCCTACAATGAGCAGTTCTTC
TRBJ2-1,many,TRBV20-1,TRBD2,CSAREWLAGRYNEQFF,TGCAGTGCTAGAGAGTGGCTAGCGGGAAGATACAATGAGCAGTTCTTC
TRBJ2-1,-,TRBV19,-,CASSIVVGDYNEQFF,TGTGCCAGTAGTATAGTAGTTGGGGACTACAATGAGCAGTTCTTC
TRBJ1-1,many,TRBV19,TRBD1,CAARGQGDTEAFF,TGTGCCGCCAGGGGGCAAGGAGACACTGAAGCTTTCTTT
TRBJ2-2,many,TRBV5-6,-,CASSLVAGSTGELFF,TGTGCCAGCAGCTTGGTCGCAGGGAGTACCGGGGAGCTGTTTTTT
TRBJ1-5,many,TRBV10-2,-,CASSDPYSPGNQPQHF,TGCGCCAGCAGTGACCCCTACAGTCCGGGCAATCAGCCCCAGCATTTT
TRBJ1-1,-,TRBV18,-,CASSQPNTEAFF,TGTGCCAGCTCACAGCCAAACACTGAAGCTTTCTTT
TRBJ2-2,few,TRBV7-2,-,CASSLGPTTGELFF,TGTGCCAGCAGCTTGGGACCCACCACCGGGGAGCTGTTTTTT